Listed below are T cell receptor beta chains from one sample, sequenced in a study of blood T cell repertoires in COVID-19. Data came from immunoSEQ multiplex PCR; TCRdb stores just in-frame clones and leaves some out. This table has approximately 270,000 clones, approximately 85% appearing once. Sequenced material: PBMCs or T cells enriched from blood (not recorded which). These receptors all stem from a woman between 50 and 59 years old who had recovered from COVID-19. Both conserved end residues are part of each CDR3. The order of the fields is clone size, J gene, V gene, CDR3 protein. The size field is filled for only some rows; it gives once, few, many or a size class.

abundance: .
j_gene: TRBJ2-1
v_gene: TRBV6-5
CDR3aa: CASTQAGGDEQFF

abundance: .
j_gene: TRBJ1-6
v_gene: TRBV5-1
CDR3aa: CASSENRGSYNSPLHF

abundance: .
j_gene: TRBJ1-2
v_gene: TRBV28
CDR3aa: CASSLDRADHTF

abundance: .
j_gene: TRBJ2-5
v_gene: TRBV28
CDR3aa: CASSTPSGEETQYF

abundance: .
j_gene: TRBJ1-1
v_gene: TRBV7-8
CDR3aa: CASSPTGTHTEAFF

abundance: once
j_gene: TRBJ2-1
v_gene: TRBV30
CDR3aa: CAWSGDYRLGQFF

abundance: once
j_gene: TRBJ1-3
v_gene: TRBV7-2
CDR3aa: CASSSSTGYENTIYF

abundance: .
j_gene: TRBJ1-5
v_gene: TRBV27
CDR3aa: CASRSIQGIFGQPQHF

abundance: .
j_gene: TRBJ2-3
v_gene: TRBV4-1
CDR3aa: CASSQVIPGSTDTQYF

abundance: .
j_gene: TRBJ2-2
v_gene: TRBV7-2
CDR3aa: CASSLVPRRDGELFF

abundance: .
j_gene: TRBJ2-5
v_gene: TRBV7-2
CDR3aa: CASSSTSRGTQYF

abundance: .
j_gene: TRBJ1-4
v_gene: TRBV3-1/TRBV3-2
CDR3aa: CASSPGTGNEKLFF

abundance: few
j_gene: TRBJ1-3
v_gene: TRBV27
CDR3aa: CASSLSQNSGNTIYF

abundance: once
j_gene: TRBJ2-7
v_gene: TRBV27
CDR3aa: CASSLSDPGLAAYEQYF

abundance: .
j_gene: TRBJ1-4
v_gene: TRBV27
CDR3aa: CASSLRQGGEKLFF

abundance: .
j_gene: TRBJ1-5
v_gene: TRBV5-1
CDR3aa: CASSPGQVQGANQPQHF

abundance: .
j_gene: TRBJ2-1
v_gene: TRBV19
CDR3aa: CASSMILAGENEQFF

abundance: .
j_gene: TRBJ2-1
v_gene: TRBV6-1
CDR3aa: CASSERASSYNEQFF

abundance: .
j_gene: TRBJ1-1
v_gene: TRBV6-5
CDR3aa: CASSIMNTEAFF

abundance: .
j_gene: TRBJ2-1
v_gene: TRBV15
CDR3aa: CATSRVSEGEQFF

abundance: once
j_gene: TRBJ2-7
v_gene: TRBV7-7
CDR3aa: CASSPSRTGVSEQYF

abundance: .
j_gene: TRBJ1-2
v_gene: TRBV5-5
CDR3aa: CASSRDSITANYGYTF

abundance: .
j_gene: TRBJ1-1
v_gene: TRBV5-1
CDR3aa: CASSLAGGAMNTEAFF

abundance: .
j_gene: TRBJ2-3
v_gene: TRBV16
CDR3aa: CASSRQGPGDTQYF

abundance: .
j_gene: TRBJ2-7
v_gene: TRBV29-1
CDR3aa: CSVVGVAGVGEQYF

abundance: .
j_gene: TRBJ1-6
v_gene: TRBV9
CDR3aa: CASSVSPQGRGLNSPLHF

abundance: .
j_gene: TRBJ2-1
v_gene: TRBV5-5
CDR3aa: CASSPRGRPGDEQFF

abundance: .
j_gene: TRBJ2-7
v_gene: TRBV28
CDR3aa: CASSLEAGVSYEQYF

abundance: .
j_gene: TRBJ1-5
v_gene: TRBV7-9
CDR3aa: CASSSGQDSNQPQHF

abundance: .
j_gene: TRBJ2-1
v_gene: TRBV11-3
CDR3aa: CASSPDSRSYNEQFF

abundance: .
j_gene: TRBJ2-1
v_gene: TRBV4-1
CDR3aa: CASSQDPYLNEQFF

abundance: .
j_gene: TRBJ1-5
v_gene: TRBV18
CDR3aa: CASSRGQNDQPQHF

abundance: .
j_gene: TRBJ2-7
v_gene: TRBV9
CDR3aa: CASSVRTSGSIDEQYF

abundance: .
j_gene: TRBJ1-1
v_gene: TRBV14
CDR3aa: CASSPLWGQGKWNTEAFF

abundance: .
j_gene: TRBJ2-3
v_gene: TRBV5-1
CDR3aa: CASSPRTGGPDTQYF

abundance: .
j_gene: TRBJ2-7
v_gene: TRBV28
CDR3aa: CASSLSTIGDRGRSSYEQYF

abundance: .
j_gene: TRBJ2-7
v_gene: TRBV19
CDR3aa: CASSIDRGTFWTYEQYF

abundance: .
j_gene: TRBJ2-1
v_gene: TRBV30
CDR3aa: CAWSDGLDEQFF

abundance: .
j_gene: TRBJ1-5
v_gene: TRBV7-2
CDR3aa: CASSFRGNQPQHF

abundance: .
j_gene: TRBJ2-2
v_gene: TRBV6-5
CDR3aa: CASRLPGVLGGELFF

abundance: .
j_gene: TRBJ1-4
v_gene: TRBV18
CDR3aa: CASSPDRDEKLFF

abundance: .
j_gene: TRBJ2-7
v_gene: TRBV5-4
CDR3aa: CASSFRDEQYF

abundance: .
j_gene: TRBJ1-1
v_gene: TRBV29-1
CDR3aa: CSVATGMNTEAFF

abundance: .
j_gene: TRBJ1-2
v_gene: TRBV28
CDR3aa: CASRGTANYGYTF

abundance: .
j_gene: TRBJ2-7
v_gene: TRBV12-3/TRBV12-4
CDR3aa: CASSLRGYEQYF

abundance: once
j_gene: TRBJ2-6
v_gene: TRBV29-1
CDR3aa: CSVEVTDSSGANVLTF

abundance: .
j_gene: TRBJ2-5
v_gene: TRBV21-1
CDR3aa: CASSTDSGFVETQYF